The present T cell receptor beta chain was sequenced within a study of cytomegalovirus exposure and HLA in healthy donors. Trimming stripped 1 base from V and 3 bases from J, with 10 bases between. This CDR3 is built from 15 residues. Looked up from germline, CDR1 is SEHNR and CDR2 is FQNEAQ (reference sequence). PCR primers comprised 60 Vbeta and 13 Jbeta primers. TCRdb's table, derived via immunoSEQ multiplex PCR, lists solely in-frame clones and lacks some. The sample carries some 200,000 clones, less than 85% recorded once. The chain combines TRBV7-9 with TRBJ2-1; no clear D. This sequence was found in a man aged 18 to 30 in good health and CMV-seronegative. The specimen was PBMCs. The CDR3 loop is CASSLDGGGYNEQFF. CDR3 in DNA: TGTGCCAGCAGCTTAGATGGCGGCGGCTACAATGAGCAGTTCTTC.